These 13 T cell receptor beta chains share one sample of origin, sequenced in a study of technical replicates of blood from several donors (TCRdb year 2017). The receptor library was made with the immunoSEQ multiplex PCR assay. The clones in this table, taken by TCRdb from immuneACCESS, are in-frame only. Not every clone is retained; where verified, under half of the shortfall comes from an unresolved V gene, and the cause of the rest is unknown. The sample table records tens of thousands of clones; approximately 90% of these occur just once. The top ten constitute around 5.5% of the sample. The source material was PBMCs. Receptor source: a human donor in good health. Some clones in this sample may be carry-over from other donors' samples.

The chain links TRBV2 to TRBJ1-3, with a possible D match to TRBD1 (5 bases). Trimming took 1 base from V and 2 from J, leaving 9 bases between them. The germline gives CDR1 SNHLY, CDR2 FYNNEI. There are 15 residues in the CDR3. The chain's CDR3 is CASSEVGRAGNTIYF. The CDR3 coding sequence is TGTGCCAGCAGTGAAGTTGGCAGGGCTGGAAACACCATATATTTT.

The CDR3 DNA reads TGTGCCAGCAGCGCCCACGGACAGGGGGCCTACGAGCAGTACTTC. Translating it yields CASSAHGQGAYEQYF. This sequence joins TRBV7-8 and TRBJ2-7, with TRBD1 matching 10 bases. Germline trimming cut 5 bases from V and 2 bases from J; bases unmatched to any gene: 6. Germline CDR1 SGHVS, CDR2 FQNEAQ. The CDR3 has 15 amino acids.

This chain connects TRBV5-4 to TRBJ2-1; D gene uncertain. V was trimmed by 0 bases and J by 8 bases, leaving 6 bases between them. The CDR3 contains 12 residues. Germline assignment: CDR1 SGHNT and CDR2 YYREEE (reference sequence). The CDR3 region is CASSLAVDEQFF. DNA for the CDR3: TGTGCCAGCAGCTTGGCCGTCGATGAGCAGTTCTTC.

In nucleotides, the CDR3 is TGTGCCAGCAGTGGGGGGACAGGGAGATATGGCTACACCTTC. Residues: CASSGGTGRYGYTF. This rearrangement joins TRBV2 to TRBJ1-2; 9 bases map to TRBD1. The germline V gene encodes CDR1 SNHLY and CDR2 FYNNEI. This CDR3 contains 14 residues. V lost 4 bases, J lost 5 bases, and 5 bases stayed unmatched.

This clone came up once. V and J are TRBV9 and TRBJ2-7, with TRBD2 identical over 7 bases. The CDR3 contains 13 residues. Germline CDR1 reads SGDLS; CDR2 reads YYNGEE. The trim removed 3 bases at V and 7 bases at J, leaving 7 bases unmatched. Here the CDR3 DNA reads TGTGCCAGCAGCGGGCGTGGGGGGGAAGAGCAGTACTTC. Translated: CASSGRGGEEQYF.

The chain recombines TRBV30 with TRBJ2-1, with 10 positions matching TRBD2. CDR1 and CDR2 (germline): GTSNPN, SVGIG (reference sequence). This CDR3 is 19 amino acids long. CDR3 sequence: CAMDRGLAGAESSYNEQFF. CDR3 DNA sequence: TGTGCGATGGATAGGGGCCTAGCGGGAGCCGAGAGCTCCTACAATGAGCAGTTCTTC.

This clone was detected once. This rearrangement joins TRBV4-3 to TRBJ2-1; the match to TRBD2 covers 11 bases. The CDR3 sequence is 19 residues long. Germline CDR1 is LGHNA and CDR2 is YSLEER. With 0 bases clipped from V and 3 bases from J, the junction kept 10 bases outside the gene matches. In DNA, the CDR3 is TGCGCCAGCAGCCAAGAATGGGGCCGACTAGCGGGGAGCTACAATGAGCAGTTCTTC. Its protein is CASSQEWGRLAGSYNEQFF.

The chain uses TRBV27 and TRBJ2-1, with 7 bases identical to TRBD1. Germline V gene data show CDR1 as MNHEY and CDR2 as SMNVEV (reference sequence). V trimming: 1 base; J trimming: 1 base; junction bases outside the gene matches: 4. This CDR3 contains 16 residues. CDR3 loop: CASSLLQGESYNEQFF. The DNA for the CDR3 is TGTGCCAGCAGTTTATTGCAGGGGGAATCCTACAATGAGCAGTTCTTC.

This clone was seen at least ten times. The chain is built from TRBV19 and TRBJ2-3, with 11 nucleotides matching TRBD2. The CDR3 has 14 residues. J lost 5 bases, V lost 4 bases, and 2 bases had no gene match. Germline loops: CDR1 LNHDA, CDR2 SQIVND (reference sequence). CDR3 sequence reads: CASSTGLAGDTQYF. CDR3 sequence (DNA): TGTGCCAGTAGTACCGGACTAGCGGGAGATACGCAGTATTTT.

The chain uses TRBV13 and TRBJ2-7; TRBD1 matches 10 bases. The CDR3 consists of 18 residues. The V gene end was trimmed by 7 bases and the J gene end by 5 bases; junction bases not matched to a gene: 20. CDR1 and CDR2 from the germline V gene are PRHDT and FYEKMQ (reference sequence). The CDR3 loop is CASTRRDFPGTGEDEQYF. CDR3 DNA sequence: TGTGCCAGCACCCGTCGGGACTTCCCTGGGACAGGGGAAGACGAGCAGTACTTC.

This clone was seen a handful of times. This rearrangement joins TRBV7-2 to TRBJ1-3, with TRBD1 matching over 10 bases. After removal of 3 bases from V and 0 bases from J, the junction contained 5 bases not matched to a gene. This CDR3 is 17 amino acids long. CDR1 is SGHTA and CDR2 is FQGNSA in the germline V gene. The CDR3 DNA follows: TGTGCCAGCAGCTTTGGGACAGGGGCTTTCTCTGGAAACACCATATATTTT. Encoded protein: CASSFGTGAFSGNTIYF.

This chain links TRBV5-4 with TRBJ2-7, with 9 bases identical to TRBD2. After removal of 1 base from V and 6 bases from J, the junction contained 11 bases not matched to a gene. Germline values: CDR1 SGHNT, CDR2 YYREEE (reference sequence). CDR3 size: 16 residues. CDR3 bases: TGTGCCAGCAGCTTGATCGGGACTAGCCTTAGTCGCGAGCAGTACTTC. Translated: CASSLIGTSLSREQYF.

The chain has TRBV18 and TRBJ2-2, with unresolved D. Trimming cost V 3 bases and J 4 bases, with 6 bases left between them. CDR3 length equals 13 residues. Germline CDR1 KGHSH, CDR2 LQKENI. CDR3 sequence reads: CASSPRSTGELFF. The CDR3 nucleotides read TGTGCCAGCTCACCTCGGAGCACCGGGGAGCTGTTTTTT.